This T cell receptor beta chain was sequenced for a study of graft-versus-host responses after intestinal transplantation. On the study more broadly: All recipients were transplanted with multivisceral, liver-intestinal, or isolated intestinal grafts. Every recipient underwent anti-thymocyte globulin induction, then tacrolimus and steroids for about three years.

Overall study findings and caveats: The presence of high graft-versus-host to host-versus-graft clonal ratios in allografts characterized patients with graft-donor T cell macrochimerism. GvH clones appeared in recipient marrow, some first in ileum or blood.

Germline V CDR1 and CDR2: SGHNT, YYREEE (reference sequence). V gave up 0 bases and J gave up 0 bases; unmatched junction bases: 8. The CDR3 is 17 amino acids. A note on this clone: Its cognate antigen is unknown.

The assay was immunoSEQ multiplex PCR, and TCRdb's table has in-frame clones only and misses some. In the table there are about 73,000 clones, 85% to 90% of which are singletons. The chain combines TRBV5-4 with TRBJ1-2, with 7 bases aligning to TRBD1. The sequencing here drew on unstimulated CD8+ T cells sorted from spleen or lymph node cells, taken before transplant. The receptor comes from a human donor who was the organ donor for an intestinal transplant. The chain's CDR3 is CASSLGEWDRPNYGYTF. The CDR3 DNA is TGTGCCAGCAGCTTGGGTGAATGGGACAGACCTAACTATGGCTACACCTTC.